This T cell receptor beta chain was retrieved from a study of T cell responses to AZD1222 COVID-19 vaccine. Produced via immunoSEQ multiplex PCR; TCRdb's table is partial and in-frame only. The table shows about 85,000 clones, with approximately 90% occurring only once. Worth noting for this clone: What it binds is not known.

Timing groups of about 4 and about 12 weeks for second doses were pooled. Points from the study as a whole: A reported finding is that nearly half of spike-specific TCRs target unmutated variant regions.

The receptor was isolated from an adult who received the AZD1222 COVID-19 vaccine. The sequenced sample was peripheral blood, obtained 28 days after the second AZD1222 dose.

CDR3 DNA: TGTGCCAGCAGTTCCGTCGGGACAGATAGCAATCAGCCCCAGCATTTT. This gives the protein CASSSVGTDSNQPQHF. J is TRBJ1-5 and V is TRBV6-6, with 7 nucleotides matching TRBD1. J gave up 0 bases and V 4 bases, and 6 bases lay outside the gene matches. The CDR3 contains 16 residues. The germline V gene has CDR1 MNHNY and CDR2 SVGAGI (reference sequence).